These 30 T cell receptor beta chains share one sample of origin, sequenced in a study of spatial heterogeneity in lung cancer. Study results and limitations: Expanded alpha and beta TCR counts within tumors tracked tumor mutation counts.

For these TCRs, the target antigens are not known. The time point denotes: sample taken at primary tumor resection. Using its own MiXCR run on the 5' RACE reads, TCRdb lists one record per CDR3 protein. Of roughly 19,000 distinct CDR3 sequences in the sample, 5% to 7% were seen once. The sample in question was lung tumor tissue, obtained at surgery. The receptor set was obtained from a female donor with early-stage non-small cell lung cancer.

This clonotype was recorded many times. The chain combines TRBV7-9 with TRBJ1-2, with 8 bases matching TRBD1. V lost 5 bases and J lost 2; bases outside the gene matches: 1. Germline V gives CDR1 SEHNR, CDR2 FQNEAQ (reference sequence). There are 13 residues in the CDR3. CDR3 in DNA: TGTGCCAGCAGCCGGACAGGGAACTATGGCTACACCTTC. Translated, it gives CASSRTGNYGYTF.

This clonotype was detected ten times or more. The chain employs TRBV12-3 or TRBV12-4 and TRBJ2-5; D ambiguous. V lost 5 bases and J lost 5, with 15 bases in between. This CDR3 spans 14 amino acids. The CDR3 sequence: CASSPTGPAETQYF. CDR3 nucleotides: TGTGCCAGCAGTCCCACCGGGCCGGCGGAGACCCAGTACTTC.

Turning to this clonotype: A read error may explain this, as a much larger clone is one base away. V gene TRBV28 combines with J gene TRBJ2-2, with D perhaps matching TRBD1 (5 bases). The CDR3 is 18 amino acids. V was clipped by 3 bases and J by 4 bases, with 21 bases between them. Germline CDR1 and CDR2: MDHEN and SYDVKM. The CDR3 region is CASSFSWLDQQGTGELFF. CDR3 in DNA: TGTGCCAGCAGTTTTTCTTGGCTGGACCAGCAGGGCACCGGGGAGCTGTTTTTT.

This clonotype was detected ten times or more. This chain connects TRBV20-1 to TRBJ2-3; D is ambiguous. Germline V lookup: CDR1 DFQATT, CDR2 SNEGSKA (reference sequence). V was trimmed by 5 bases and J by 3 bases, leaving 18 bases between them. The length of the CDR3 is 15 residues. The CDR3, as DNA: TGCAGTGCTTTACCGGGCTCCGGGTGGACAGATACGCAGTATTTT. This sequence encodes CSALPGSGWTDTQYF.

This clonotype was seen many times. This chain connects TRBV5-6 to TRBJ2-5, with 7 bases aligning to TRBD1. From germline, CDR1 is SGHDT and CDR2 YYEEEE. The V and J ends lost 4 bases and 2 bases, in that order; junction bases with no gene match: 2. The CDR3 length is 13 residues. The CDR3 loop reads CASSPQGQETQYF. The CDR3 DNA is TGTGCCAGCAGCCCACAGGGGCAAGAGACCCAGTACTTC.

This clonotype was counted many times. V and J are TRBV6-2 or TRBV6-3 and TRBJ2-2; D is possibly TRBD1 (5 bases). The CDR3 covers 15 residues. Germline V gene lookup returns CDR1 MNHEY and CDR2 SVGEGT. V was clipped by 5 bases and J by 1 base, with 11 bases between them. The CDR3 is CASSNYRGNTGELFF. The CDR3 DNA reads TGTGCCAGCAGTAACTATAGGGGGAACACCGGGGAGCTGTTTTTT.

In its sample, this clonotype was seen many times. This sequence joins TRBV10-3 and TRBJ1-4, with TRBD1 as a possible D gene (5 bases). The CDR3 is 15 residues long. Deletions cut 6 bases from V and 6 bases from J, with 17 bases between. Germline values: CDR1 ENHRY, CDR2 SYGVKD. CDR3: CAISLTGTGDEKLFF. The CDR3 region has the DNA TGTGCCATCAGCCTGACCGGGACTGGGGATGAAAAACTGTTTTTT.

This clonotype is medium-sized in the sample. The chain has TRBV4-1 and TRBJ2-4, with TRBD1 identical over 7 bases. The germline V gene encodes CDR1 MGHRA and CDR2 YSYEKL. CDR3 size: 14 residues. V gave up 0 bases and J gave up 4 bases; unmatched junction bases: 0. The CDR3 loop reads CASSQDRGKNIQYF. The DNA for the CDR3 is TGCGCCAGCAGCCAAGACAGGGGGAAAAACATTCAGTACTTC.

This clonotype was observed many times. The V and J genes are TRBV10-3 and TRBJ1-1; D might be TRBD1 (5 bases). CDR1 ENHRY and CDR2 SYGVKD come from the germline V gene. V was shortened by 7 bases and J by 5 bases, with 20 bases between the two germline ends. There are 15 residues in the CDR3. The CDR3 sequence: CAITLGGAGGTEAFF. CDR3 DNA sequence: TGTGCCATCACCCTGGGAGGGGCTGGTGGAACTGAAGCTTTCTTT.

This clonotype came up many times. The rearrangement uses TRBV6-2 or TRBV6-3 and TRBJ2-1, with 10 bases identical to TRBD2. Unmatched junction bases numbered 12, after V lost 7 bases and J lost 9 bases. This CDR3 is built from 15 residues. Germline values: CDR1 MNHEY, CDR2 SVGEGT. The CDR3 protein is CASTERASGRIEQFF. CDR3 DNA: TGTGCCAGCACCGAGAGGGCTAGCGGGAGAATTGAGCAGTTCTTC.

This clonotype was seen ten or more times. The chain combines TRBV27 with TRBJ1-3; D remains ambiguous. Trimming removed 5 bases at V and 0 bases at J, with 23 bases between. Germline CDR1 reads MNHEY; CDR2 reads SMNVEV (reference sequence). The CDR3 extends over 19 amino acids. The CDR3 loop is CASSRLPPSAGSSGNTIYF. The DNA for the CDR3 is TGTGCCAGCAGTCGTCTCCCCCCGAGCGCAGGCAGCTCTGGAAACACCATATATTTT.

This clonotype was counted between two and nine times. J is TRBJ2-1 and V is TRBV11-1, with 7 bases matching TRBD2. The CDR3 extends over 12 amino acids. The V and J ends lost 3 bases and 8 bases, in that order; junction bases with no gene match: 1. Germline V gene lookup returns CDR1 SGHAT and CDR2 FQDESV (reference sequence). Written as DNA, the CDR3 is TGTGCCAGCAGCTTTAGCGGGTATGAGCAGTTCTTC. This codes for CASSFSGYEQFF. Complete variable domain (other parts from reference TRBV11-1 and TRBJ2-1): EAEVAQSPRYKITEKSQAVAFWCDPISGHATLYWYRQILGQGPELLVQFQDESVVDDSQLPKDRFSAERLKGVDSTLKIQPAELGDSAMYLCASSFSGYEQFFGPGTRLTVL.

By sample share, this clonotype is medium-sized. The CDR3 DNA sequence: TGTGCCAGCAGTTTTCCGGGAGTCACTGAAGCTTTCTTT. Translating it yields CASSFPGVTEAFF. The chain is built from TRBV27 and TRBJ1-1, with D unresolved. The CDR3 extends over 13 amino acids. The germline V gene has CDR1 MNHEY and CDR2 SMNVEV (reference sequence). Trimming stripped 3 bases from V and 4 bases from J, with 9 bases between.

This clonotype has ten or more counts. V gene TRBV11-2 combines with J gene TRBJ2-5; no clear D gene. Trimming removed 4 bases from V and 2 bases from J, with 8 bases in between. CDR3 size: 13 residues. Germline V gene sequence: CDR1 SGHAT, CDR2 FQNNGV. The CDR3 sequence is CASSSFLQETQYF. In DNA form, the CDR3 reads TGTGCCAGCAGCTCGTTCTTACAAGAGACCCAGTACTTC.

The J gene is TRBJ1-2, the V gene TRBV3-1, with TRBD1 matching over 10 bases. Looked up from germline, CDR1 is LGHDT and CDR2 is YNNKEL (reference sequence). The CDR3 totals 14 residues. The trim removed 3 bases at V and 8 bases at J, leaving 6 bases unmatched. The CDR3 sequence is CASSQRQGARGYTF. In DNA, the CDR3 is TGTGCCAGCAGCCAGAGACAGGGGGCGCGGGGCTACACCTTC.

This clonotype has at least ten counts. The J gene is TRBJ2-3, the V gene TRBV3-1, with 8 positions matching TRBD2. Germline loops: CDR1 LGHDT, CDR2 YNNKEL (reference sequence). The CDR3 covers 16 residues. After removal of 0 bases from V and 6 bases from J, the junction contained 8 bases not matched to a gene. DNA of the CDR3: TGTGCCAGCAGCCAAGAGGTTAGCGGGGTTACTGATACGCAGTATTTT. Translating it yields CASSQEVSGVTDTQYF.

Comment on this clonotype: A much more abundant neighbour one base away suggests this may be a read error. The V call is TRBV6-6, the J call TRBJ2-5; D might be TRBD1 (7 bases). The germline CDR1 and CDR2 sequences are MNHNY and SVGAGI (reference sequence). The CDR3 contains 14 residues. V shed 2 bases and J shed 4 bases, with 11 bases lying between them. This CDR3 is CASSYRQGGETQYF. The CDR3 bases are TGTGCCAGCAGTTACAGGCAGGGGGGAGAGACCCAGTACTTC.

In this sample, this clonotype turned up a few times. CDR3 bases: TGTGCCAGCAGCGCTCGACTAGCGGGAGGGCCCTACAATGAGCAGTTCTTC. Its translation: CASSARLAGGPYNEQFF. The V call is TRBV11-2, the J call TRBJ2-1; 14 nucleotides agree with TRBD2. The CDR3 has 17 residues. Germline V gene lookup returns CDR1 SGHAT and CDR2 FQNNGV. The junction had 5 bases not matched to a gene; V was cut back by 5 bases and J by 2 bases.

This chain joins TRBV5-1 and TRBJ1-1, with D hard to call. Looked up from germline, CDR1 is SGHRS and CDR2 is YFSETQ. V lost 0 bases and J lost 3, with 9 bases in between. This CDR3 is built from 14 residues. The CDR3 spells CASSLATEDTEAFF. The CDR3 region has the DNA TGCGCCAGCAGCTTGGCAACAGAAGACACTGAAGCTTTCTTT. Supplemented by reference TRBV5-1 and TRBJ1-1, the full variable domain reads KAGVTQTPRYLIKTRGQQVTLSCSPISGHRSVSWYQQTPGQGLQFLFEYFSETQRNKGNFPGRFSGRQFSNSRSEMNVSTLELGDSALYLCASSLATEDTEAFFGQGTRLTVV.

At least ten counts were recorded for this clonotype. The chain is built from TRBV3-1 and TRBJ2-5; 7 nucleotides align to TRBD2. Per germline, CDR1 LGHDT and CDR2 YNNKEL (reference sequence). This CDR3 is built from 16 residues. Germline trimming cut 0 bases from V and 5 bases from J; bases unmatched to any gene: 9. This CDR3 reads CASSQDSKYGGETQYF. CDR3 bases: TGTGCCAGCAGCCAAGACTCAAAATACGGGGGGGAGACCCAGTACTTC.

This clonotype was counted many times. V and J are TRBV5-1 and TRBJ1-1; 7 positions agree with TRBD1. CDR1 is SGHRS and CDR2 is YFSETQ in the germline V gene. The CDR3 consists of 13 residues. Losses at the gene ends were 3 bases for V and 10 bases for J; bases not matched to a gene: 9. The CDR3 spells CASSYSDRRSAFF. The CDR3 region has the DNA TGCGCCAGCAGCTATTCGGACAGGCGATCAGCTTTCTTT.

In its sample, this clonotype is medium-sized (0.01 to 0.1%). The rearrangement uses TRBV5-6 and TRBJ2-7; 10 nucleotides match TRBD2. The V gene's germline CDR1 is SGHDT and CDR2 YYEEEE. Germline trimming cut 4 bases from V and 1 base from J; bases unmatched to any gene: 8. The CDR3 has 16 residues. In DNA, the CDR3 is TGTGCCAGCAGCCCCGCACTAGCGGGATATTCCTACGAGCAGTACTTC. Protein: CASSPALAGYSYEQYF. Supplemented by reference TRBV5-6 and TRBJ2-7, the full variable domain reads DAGVTQSPTHLIKTRGQQVTLRCSPKSGHDTVSWYQQALGQGPQFIFQYYEEEERQRGNFPDRFSGHQFPNYSSELNVNALLLGDSALYLCASSPALAGYSYEQYFGPGTRLTVT.

This clonotype showed up many times. J is TRBJ2-7 and V is TRBV20-1, with 8 bases matching TRBD1. The CDR3 length is 14 residues. The ends lost 3 bases at V and 5 bases at J; junction bases unmatched: 9. Germline V lookup: CDR1 DFQATT, CDR2 SNEGSKA (reference sequence). The CDR3 is CSARGTGSGHEQYF. CDR3 in DNA: TGCAGTGCTAGGGGGACAGGAAGTGGGCACGAGCAGTACTTC.

This clonotype has ten or more counts. The chain combines TRBV12-3 or TRBV12-4 with TRBJ1-1; 9 bases fit TRBD1. The CDR3 extends over 13 amino acids. J gave up 8 bases and V 4 bases, and 5 bases lay outside the gene matches. CDR3 sequence (DNA): TGTGCCAGCAGTTACGGGACAGGGATGGAAGCTTTCTTT. It yields the protein CASSYGTGMEAFF.

This clonotype has only a few counts. V usage is TRBV20-1 and J usage is TRBJ2-3; no firm D call. Trimming pared 3 bases from V and 3 bases from J, leaving 10 bases between. CDR1 DFQATT and CDR2 SNEGSKA come from the germline V gene (reference sequence). This CDR3 comprises 13 residues. The CDR3 DNA is TGCAGTGCTAGCGACGGGTCTACAGATACGCAGTATTTT. This translates into CSASDGSTDTQYF.

This clonotype was seen many times. This chain connects TRBV11-2 to TRBJ2-5, with 8 bases lining up with TRBD2. CDR3 size: 13 residues. Looked up from germline, CDR1 is SGHAT and CDR2 is FQNNGV. Trimming removed 3 bases from V and 4 bases from J; junction bases left unmatched: 1. CDR3 sequence reads: CASSFSGRETQYF. For the CDR3, the DNA is TGTGCCAGCAGCTTCAGCGGGAGAGAGACCCAGTACTTC.

This clonotype was observed many times. The chain joins TRBV7-3 to TRBJ2-1; D is unclear. The germline V and J ends were trimmed by 1 base and 8 bases, with 15 bases remaining between them. Germline V gene data show CDR1 as SGHTA and CDR2 as FQGTGA. The CDR3 contains 15 residues. CDR3 nucleotides: TGTGCCAGCAGCTTAAATGGGAACAGTATCCATGAGCAGTTCTTC. Protein sequence: CASSLNGNSIHEQFF.

This clonotype was seen ten or more times. V and J are TRBV11-1 and TRBJ2-1; weak D call: TRBD1 (7 bases). The CDR3 sequence is 17 residues long. In germline, CDR1 is SGHAT, CDR2 FQDESV (reference sequence). The V and J ends lost 5 bases and 2 bases respectively, with 19 bases between them. DNA of the CDR3: TGTGCCAGCAGCAAATCTCCAGGGGGGTGGGCCTACAATGAGCAGTTCTTC. Its translation is CASSKSPGGWAYNEQFF.

The genes are TRBV27 and TRBJ1-6; possibly TRBD1 for D (6 bases). This CDR3 has 15 amino acids. With 6 bases removed from V and 0 bases from J, the gap between germline ends came to 9 bases. Germline values: CDR1 MNHEY, CDR2 SMNVEV (reference sequence). The CDR3 DNA follows: TGTGCCAGCAGACAGGGAGGCTCCTATAATTCACCCCTCCACTTT. Protein sequence: CASRQGGSYNSPLHF.

This clonotype came up many times. The chain links TRBV20-1 to TRBJ1-5, with 11 bases aligning to TRBD1. V dropped 1 base and J dropped 2; count of bases not matched to a gene: 4. Germline lookup yields CDR1 DFQATT and CDR2 SNEGSKA (reference sequence). This CDR3 comprises 16 residues. Here the CDR3 reads CSARVGGQGGNQPQHF. The DNA of the CDR3 is TGCAGTGCTAGAGTCGGGGGACAGGGGGGCAATCAGCCCCAGCATTTT.